The 28 T cell receptor beta chains below all came from one sample that was sequenced in a study of T cells in women clearing cervical HPV infection. Repertoires were generated with immunoSEQ multiplex PCR, while TCRdb's copy carries only in-frame clones and drops some. This table holds around 16,000 clones. The sequencing input was blood buffy coat. The receptors shown here come from a woman aged 18 to 75 with a cervical HPV16 infection that either progressed to CIN3+ or cleared (not recorded which).

This CDR3 is CASSLPQGREETQYF. The CDR3 bases that were read are TGTGCCAGCAGCCTCCCCCAGGGAAGGGAAGAGACC. The chain joins TRBV5-4 to TRBJ2-5, with a tentative D call TRBD1 (5 bases). The read halts 3 residues ahead of the CDR3 end, with the missing end drawn from the germline J gene. The CDR3 loop spans 15 amino acids. The V gene's germline CDR1 is SGHNT and CDR2 YYREEE (reference sequence). Trimming shortened V by 4 bases and J by 3 bases, and 16 bases separated the two germline ends.

About this clone: The CDR3 end lies 3 residues beyond the end of the read and is filled in from the germline J gene. This chain uses TRBV12-5 with TRBJ2-2; a weak D match, TRBD2 (7 bases). Germline V gene sequence: CDR1 LGHNT, CDR2 FRNRAP. This CDR3 contains 12 residues. Trimming removed 7 bases from V and 6 bases from J, with 9 bases in between. Partial CDR3 DNA: TGTGCTAGTGCCGGGGGGCCCGGGGAG. Protein sequence: CASAGGPGE. Given in full, the CDR3 is CASAGGPGELFF. The full variable domain, in which reference TRBV12-5 and TRBJ2-2 provide the parts outside the CDR3, is DARVTQTPRHKVTEMGQEVTMRCQPILGHNTVFWYRQTMMQGLELLAYFRNRAPLDDSGMPKDRFSAEMPDATLATLKIQPSEPRDSAVYFCASAGGPGELFFGEGSRLTVL.

Points on this clone: The read finishes 3 residues shy of the CDR3 end, and the germline J gene is used to complete it. The chain employs TRBV10-1 and TRBJ2-3; D might be TRBD2 (5 bases). The V end lost 0 bases, the J end lost 4 bases, and 14 bases lay between the germline ends. Germline-derived CDR1 and CDR2 are WNHNN and SYGVQD (reference sequence). The CDR3 is 16 residues long. CDR3 bases read: TGCGCCAGCAGTGAGTCGAGTCTAGAAGCGGCAGATACG. Translation: CASSESSLEAADT. In full, the CDR3 reads CASSESSLEAADTQYF.

On this clone: The observed sequence ends 3 residues before the CDR3 terminus, with the missing tail filled in from the germline J gene. This chain connects TRBV5-6 to TRBJ1-6; TRBD1 matches at 7 bases. Germline V gene lookup returns CDR1 SGHDT and CDR2 YYEEEE. There are 14 residues in the CDR3. CDR3: CASSLGGVLKSLHF. CDR3 bases read: TGTGCCAGCAGCTTAGGGGGCGTTCTTAAGTCC.

As for this clone: The read is 3 residues too short to cover the CDR3 end, so that end is filled in from the germline J gene. The chain links TRBV12-3 or TRBV12-4 to TRBJ1-2; 8 bases fit TRBD1. Trimming at V came to 6 bases and at J to 7 bases, leaving 10 bases not matched to a gene. The CDR3 covers 14 residues. CDR3 protein: CASRDTGDRSGYTF. The part of the CDR3 DNA that was read is TGTGCCAGCAGAGACACAGGGGACAGGAGTGGC.

For this clone: The CDR3 is cut off 3 residues early in the read; its end comes from the germline J gene. The chain employs TRBV30 and TRBJ1-2; possibly TRBD1 for D (5 bases). CDR1 GTSNPN and CDR2 SVGIG come from the germline V gene (reference sequence). V gave up 0 bases and J gave up 5 bases, with 13 bases separating them. This CDR3 spans 14 amino acids. The CDR3 loop reads CAWSVSGKVYGYTF. The DNA read from the CDR3 is TGTGCCTGGAGTGTGTCAGGGAAGGTTTATGGC.

Note on this clone: Read sequence stops 3 residues before the CDR3 end, and the germline J gene provides the missing end. V and J are TRBV7-9 and TRBJ1-5; 7 nucleotides align to TRBD1. The CDR3 is 15 residues long. The germline V gene has CDR1 SEHNR and CDR2 FQNEAQ (reference sequence). The junction had 12 bases not matched to a gene; V was cut back by 5 bases and J by 8 bases. CDR3 amino acids: CASSRADRRLEPQHF. CDR3 bases read: TGTGCCAGCAGCAGAGCGGACAGGCGGCTAGAGCCC.

As for this clone: The read comes to an end 3 residues before the CDR3 does, leaving the germline J gene to fill in the end. This chain connects TRBV11-2 to TRBJ2-7; 7 bases align to TRBD1. The germline V gene has CDR1 SGHAT and CDR2 FQNNGV. The CDR3 covers 15 residues. V lost 5 bases to trimming and J lost 6 bases; unmatched junction nucleotides: 13. The CDR3 sequence is CASSLNRDSSSEQYF. CDR3 DNA (partial): TGTGCCAGCAGCCTCAACAGGGACAGCTCCAGCGAG.

In regard to this clone: The CDR3 end lies 3 residues beyond the end of the read and is filled in from the germline J gene. The V gene is TRBV28, the J gene TRBJ1-6, with a possible D match to TRBD1 (5 bases). Per the germline V gene, CDR1 is MDHEN and CDR2 is SYDVKM. V lost 3 bases, J lost 4 bases, and 7 bases lay in between. The CDR3 is 14 residues long. CDR3 amino acids: CASSLRGYNSPLHF. CDR3 bases read: TGTGCCAGCAGTTTGAGGGGATATAATTCACCC.

About this clone itself: The read falls 3 residues short of the CDR3 end, and the missing part is taken from the germline J gene. V usage is TRBV2 and J usage is TRBJ1-5; 12 bases agree with TRBD1. From germline, CDR1 is SNHLY and CDR2 FYNNEI. The V segment lost 5 bases and the J segment 6 bases; nucleotides outside the gene matches: 5. The CDR3 is 15 residues long. The CDR3 here is CASSRDRGQGQPQHF. The part of the CDR3 DNA that was read is TGTGCCAGCAGTCGGGACAGGGGGCAAGGTCAGCCC. The variable domain in full, with the rest retrieved from reference TRBV2 and TRBJ1-5, is EPEVTQTPSHQVTQMGQEVILRCVPISNHLYFYWYRQILGQKVEFLVSFYNNEISEKSEIFDDQFSVERPDGSNFTLKIRSTKLEDSAMYFCASSRDRGQGQPQHFGDGTRLSIL.

For this clone: The read comes to an end 3 residues before the CDR3 does, leaving the germline J gene to fill in the end. The rearrangement uses TRBV7-6 and TRBJ2-3, with 7 bases aligning to TRBD1. The length of the CDR3 is 17 residues. Germline V gene sequence: CDR1 SGHVS, CDR2 FNYEAQ. The V segment lost 5 bases and the J segment 2 bases; nucleotides outside the gene matches: 13. Incomplete CDR3 DNA: TGTGCCAGCAGCCAAGACCCCCCGGGACAGACCACAGATACG. The encoded protein is CASSQDPPGQTTDT. The CDR3 reads in full as CASSQDPPGQTTDTQYF.

Of note for this clone: Read sequence stops 3 residues before the CDR3 end, and the germline J gene provides the missing end. The V and J genes are TRBV5-1 and TRBJ1-6; 9 nucleotides agree with TRBD1. CDR3 length: 15 residues. V shed 4 bases, J shed 10 bases, and the junction held 9 bases outside the gene matches. Germline CDR1 SGHRS, CDR2 YFSETQ. The CDR3: CASSGGQGLGSPLHF. The DNA read from the CDR3 is TGCGCCAGCAGCGGAGGACAGGGGTTAGGGTCACCC.

CDR3 DNA, as far as it was read: TGCAGTGCTCGTGGGACAGATAATTCACCC. Amino acids: CSARGTDNSP. The full-length CDR3 reads as CSARGTDNSPLHF. The chain is built from TRBV20-1 and TRBJ1-6; the match to TRBD1 covers 7 bases. The read falls 3 residues short of the CDR3 end, and the missing part is taken from the germline J gene. J lost 5 bases, V lost 5 bases, and 3 bases had no gene match. Germline assignment: CDR1 DFQATT and CDR2 SNEGSKA (reference sequence). The CDR3 runs 13 residues.

Points on this clone: The DNA ends 3 residues before the CDR3 does, and the rest of the CDR3 is filled in from the germline J gene. The chain uses TRBV20-1 and TRBJ2-5; TRBD2 matches at 13 bases. Germline trimming cut 6 bases from V and 5 bases from J; bases unmatched to any gene: 6. CDR3 length: 14 residues. From germline, CDR1 is DFQATT and CDR2 SNEGSKA (reference sequence). The CDR3 bases that were read are TGCAGTGCGCCAGGACTAGCGGGGGTTGAGACC. Protein sequence: CSAPGLAGVET. The CDR3, in full, reads CSAPGLAGVETQYF.

The CDR3 DNA, read in part, is TGCGCCAGCAGCTTACAGGAGAACACTGAA. This sequence encodes CASSLQENTE. Given in full, the CDR3 is CASSLQENTEAFF. The chain couples TRBV5-1 to TRBJ1-1; TRBD1 is a possible D gene (5 bases). The read is 3 residues too short to cover the CDR3 end, so that end is filled in from the germline J gene. CDR1 is SGHRS and CDR2 is YFSETQ in the germline V gene. The V end lost 2 bases, the J end lost 1 base, and 6 bases lay between the germline ends. This CDR3 spans 13 amino acids.

As to this clone: The sequenced fragment ends 3 residues before the CDR3 boundary, so the rest is inferred from the germline J gene. The rearrangement uses TRBV7-3 and TRBJ1-2; the match to TRBD1 covers 11 bases. Germline loops: CDR1 SGHTA, CDR2 FQGTGA. The CDR3 consists of 17 residues. CDR3 DNA, as far as it was read: TGTGCCAGCAGCTTAGGGGGACAGGGGGATGAGCCTAGGGGC. Its translation is CASSLGGQGDEPRG. The complete CDR3 protein is CASSLGGQGDEPRGYTF.

A word on this clone: The missing CDR3 end, 3 residues past where the read stops, is filled in from the germline J gene. The chain couples TRBV9 to TRBJ2-7, with TRBD1 matching 9 bases. Germline V gene sequence: CDR1 SGDLS, CDR2 YYNGEE. The CDR3 extends over 12 amino acids. V dropped 7 bases and J dropped 1; count of bases not matched to a gene: 0. This CDR3 is CASGQGSYEQYF. The CDR3 bases that were read are TGTGCCAGCGGACAGGGGTCCTACGAG. Supplemented by reference TRBV9 and TRBJ2-7, the full variable domain reads DSGVTQTPKHLITATGQRVTLRCSPRSGDLSVYWYQQSLDQGLQFLIQYYNGEERAKGNILERFSAQQFPDLHSELNLSSLELGDSALYFCASGQGSYEQYFGPGTRLTVT.

By frequency, this clone is large (0.1 to 1%). The DNA ends 3 residues before the CDR3 does, and the rest of the CDR3 is filled in from the germline J gene. The V call is TRBV5-1, the J call TRBJ2-3, with D hard to call. The CDR3 length is 14 residues. Germline CDR1 and CDR2: SGHRS and YFSETQ. V was cut by 0 bases and J by 6 bases, with 11 bases left in between. Here the CDR3 reads CASSLERVTDTQYF. The sequenced part of the CDR3 DNA is TGCGCCAGCAGCTTGGAAAGGGTCACGGATACG.

With respect to this clone: Sequencing ends 3 residues short of the CDR3 end; the germline J gene provides the rest. This chain joins TRBV11-2 and TRBJ2-5; D is unclear. Trimming removed 1 base at V and 3 bases at J, with 6 bases between. Germline V gives CDR1 SGHAT, CDR2 FQNNGV. This CDR3 is 13 amino acids long. CDR3 DNA, as far as it was read: TGTGCCAGCAGCTTAGCCGTCGAAGAGACC. Its translation: CASSLAVEET. The CDR3 in its entirety is CASSLAVEETQYF.

A remark on this clone: The read is 3 residues too short to cover the CDR3 end, so that end is filled in from the germline J gene. The chain has TRBV25-1 and TRBJ2-3; the D is unclear. In germline, CDR1 is MGHDK, CDR2 SYGVNS. CDR3 length equals 13 residues. The V end lost 6 bases, the J end lost 5 bases, and 12 bases lay between the germline ends. This CDR3 is CASRVTKGDTQYF. CDR3 bases read: TGTGCCAGCAGAGTAACAAAGGGAGATACG.

About this clone itself: With the read ending 3 residues before the CDR3 end, the germline J gene is used to fill in that end. J is TRBJ2-5 and V is TRBV12-5, with D perhaps matching TRBD2 (6 bases). The V gene's germline CDR1 is LGHNT and CDR2 FRNRAP. The CDR3 is 16 amino acids. V lost 9 bases and J lost 1, with 21 bases in between. The sequenced part of the CDR3 DNA is TGTGCTAGCTCCCCCCAACCGCCCGGGGGCCAAGAGACC. Translation: CASSPQPPGGQET. The full CDR3 protein reads CASSPQPPGGQETQYF.

Note on this clone: With the read ending 3 residues before the CDR3 end, the germline J gene is used to fill in that end. The chain employs TRBV5-6 and TRBJ2-3; possibly TRBD2 for D (6 bases). The CDR3 loop spans 15 amino acids. Per the germline V gene, CDR1 is SGHDT and CDR2 is YYEEEE. V shed 4 bases and J shed 1 base, with 13 bases lying between them. CDR3 residues: CASSPTSSGTDTQYF. CDR3 DNA, as far as it was read: TGTGCCAGCAGCCCTACTAGCTCGGGCACAGATACG.

A word on this clone: The read comes to an end 3 residues before the CDR3 does, leaving the germline J gene to fill in the end. The J gene is TRBJ1-5, the V gene TRBV20-1, with no clear D. CDR1 is DFQATT, CDR2 SNEGSKA, per germline (reference sequence). The CDR3 covers 15 residues. Trimming removed 3 bases at V and 2 bases at J, with 14 bases between. CDR3: CSASLGGLGNQPQHF. CDR3 DNA (partial): TGCAGTGCTAGTTTGGGAGGACTGGGCAATCAGCCC.

A word on this clone: The read is 3 residues too short to cover the CDR3 end, so that end is filled in from the germline J gene. V and J are TRBV7-3 and TRBJ2-3; D uncertain. The CDR3 spans 14 residues. V lost 5 bases to trimming and J lost 2 bases, with 11 bases between them. The V gene's germline CDR1 is SGHTA and CDR2 FQGTGA. CDR3 DNA, as far as it was read: TGTGCCAGCAGCCTTAAGCTAGTCACAGATACG. Translation: CASSLKLVTDT. The whole CDR3 protein is CASSLKLVTDTQYF.

Details on this clone: The read ends 3 residues shy of where the CDR3 ends; the end is completed using the germline J gene. The chain has TRBV7-9 and TRBJ1-2; D is unresolved. CDR1 is SEHNR, CDR2 FQNEAQ, per germline (reference sequence). The CDR3 runs to 13 residues. V was pared by 2 bases and J by 7 bases, with 11 bases between. CDR3 loop: CASSLTSDGGYTF. The part of the CDR3 DNA that was read is TGTGCCAGCAGCTTAACCAGCGACGGTGGC.

A remark on this clone: The observed sequence ends 3 residues before the CDR3 terminus, with the missing tail filled in from the germline J gene. V gene TRBV12-3 or TRBV12-4 combines with J gene TRBJ1-2, with D maybe TRBD1 (6 bases). CDR3 size: 15 residues. V was shortened by 3 bases and J by 1 base, with 12 bases between the two germline ends. The CDR3 loop reads CASSFADSLNYGYTF. The CDR3 DNA, read in part, is TGTGCCAGCAGTTTTGCGGACAGCCTTAACTATGGC.

This clone shows up as medium-sized by frequency. Coverage ceases 3 residues before the CDR3 finishes, and the germline J gene fills in the end. Within the sample, other DNA sequences also encode this same CDR3. The V gene is TRBV7-3, the J gene TRBJ1-2; D not resolved. CDR3 length equals 13 residues. Germline CDR1 reads SGHTA; CDR2 reads FQGTGA. Trimming took off 1 base at V and 2 bases at J, with 5 bases between the two ends. CDR3 loop: CASSLNSNYGYTF. The sequenced part of the CDR3 DNA is TGTGCCAGCAGCTTAAACAGCAACTATGGC.

As concerns this clone: The read gets to within 3 residues of the CDR3 end, and the germline J gene fills in the rest. This sequence joins TRBV20-1 and TRBJ1-5, with a possible D match to TRBD1 (5 bases). V dropped 1 base and J dropped 4 bases, with 5 bases sitting between them. Per germline, CDR1 DFQATT and CDR2 SNEGSKA (reference sequence). This CDR3 spans 12 amino acids. CDR3 bases read: TGCAGTGCTAGAGGGACAAATCAGCCC. As protein: CSARGTNQP. In full, the CDR3 is CSARGTNQPQHF.